A selection of T cell receptor beta chains follows, all from one sample in a study of blood T cell repertoires in COVID-19. Clones were sequenced by immunoSEQ multiplex PCR, and TCRdb holds only the in-frame ones, with some missing. The sample shows fewer than 450,000 clones, roughly 88% of them seen only once. Specimen: peripheral blood. Receptors were obtained from a woman in her forties or fifties with COVID-19, enrolled during active disease. Each CDR3 is given with its conserved first and last residue. D genes are given only for firm matches. Clone size appears in some rows only: once, few, many, or a class for an expanded clone.

clone_size: -
d_call: TRBD1
v_call: TRBV2
j_call: TRBJ1-2
cdr3_nt: TGTGCCAGCAGTGAGGACAGGGGGACCTATGGCTACACCTTC
cdr3_aa: CASSEDRGTYGYTF

clone_size: -
d_call: TRBD1
v_call: TRBV2
j_call: TRBJ1-1
cdr3_nt: TGTGCCAGCAGTTCAAACCCCGGGACAGGGGACACTGAAGCTTTCTTT
cdr3_aa: CASSSNPGTGDTEAFF

clone_size: -
d_call: TRBD1
v_call: TRBV6-1
j_call: TRBJ1-2
cdr3_nt: TGTGCCAGCAGTGAAGACTGGACAGGGGGCGATGGCTACACCTTC
cdr3_aa: CASSEDWTGGDGYTF

clone_size: once
d_call: TRBD1
v_call: TRBV7-8
j_call: TRBJ2-7
cdr3_nt: TGTGCCAGCAGCTTAGGACAGGGGAGGGAGCAGTACTTC
cdr3_aa: CASSLGQGREQYF

clone_size: -
d_call: TRBD1
v_call: TRBV6-1
j_call: TRBJ1-1
cdr3_nt: TGTGCCAGCAGTGAATTTCAGGGGGCGTGGACTGAAGCTTTCTTT
cdr3_aa: CASSEFQGAWTEAFF

clone_size: once
d_call: -
v_call: TRBV28
j_call: TRBJ2-7
cdr3_nt: TGTGCCAGCAGTTTAATCCGGGAGGAGCAGTACTTC
cdr3_aa: CASSLIREEQYF

clone_size: -
d_call: TRBD1
v_call: TRBV6-1
j_call: TRBJ1-2
cdr3_nt: TGTGCCAGCAGTGAAGCCCGGGGACAGGGCGCTTATGGCTACACCTTC
cdr3_aa: CASSEARGQGAYGYTF

clone_size: -
d_call: -
v_call: TRBV5-1
j_call: TRBJ2-1
cdr3_nt: TGCGCCAGCAGCTTGGGACAAATCAGCTCCTACAATGAGCAGTTCTTC
cdr3_aa: CASSLGQISSYNEQFF

clone_size: -
d_call: TRBD1
v_call: TRBV6-5
j_call: TRBJ1-4
cdr3_nt: TGTGCCAGCAGTTACTCGTCCGGACAGGGAGGCGAAAAACTGTTTTTT
cdr3_aa: CASSYSSGQGGEKLFF

clone_size: once
d_call: TRBD1
v_call: TRBV15
j_call: TRBJ1-1
cdr3_nt: TGTGCCACCAGCAGTCGAGCCGGGACAGGGGGAGGATCCCCCGAAGCTTTCTTT
cdr3_aa: CATSSRAGTGGGSPEAFF

clone_size: -
d_call: TRBD2
v_call: TRBV28
j_call: TRBJ2-1
cdr3_nt: TGTGCCAGCAGTCCTCGGGGTAGCGGGGGATACAATGAGCAGTTCTTC
cdr3_aa: CASSPRGSGGYNEQFF

clone_size: -
d_call: TRBD1
v_call: TRBV30
j_call: TRBJ2-7
cdr3_nt: TGTGCCTGGGGGGGACAGTACGAGCAGTACTTC
cdr3_aa: CAWGGQYEQYF

clone_size: -
d_call: TRBD2
v_call: TRBV5-4
j_call: TRBJ2-3
cdr3_nt: TGTGCCAGCAGCTTTGGGGTAGTAGCGGGGGGGCCTTCTGGCACAGATACGCAGTATTTT
cdr3_aa: CASSFGVVAGGPSGTDTQYF

clone_size: -
d_call: -
v_call: TRBV2
j_call: TRBJ1-1
cdr3_nt: TGTGCCCGGGGGGGGCAGGGAGGCACTGAAGCTTTCTTT
cdr3_aa: CARGGQGGTEAFF

clone_size: once
d_call: -
v_call: TRBV6-5
j_call: TRBJ1-1
cdr3_nt: TGTGCCAGCAGTTACGGCTATTCAGGGTACACTGAAGCTTTCTTT
cdr3_aa: CASSYGYSGYTEAFF

clone_size: -
d_call: -
v_call: TRBV27
j_call: TRBJ1-5
cdr3_nt: TGTGCCAGCGGCCCCCGCGGTAGCAATCAGCCCCAGCATTTT
cdr3_aa: CASGPRGSNQPQHF